This T cell receptor (beta chain) was sequenced during a study of cytomegalovirus exposure and HLA in healthy donors. The primer mix had 60 Vbeta and 13 Jbeta primers. Clones were sequenced by immunoSEQ multiplex PCR, and TCRdb holds only the in-frame ones, with some missing. The table shows under 150,000 clones, with around 72% occurring only once. Study conclusions and caveats: Reportedly, diagnosis of cytomegalovirus status by the classifier showed high specificity and sensitivity. Among TCR beta chains of equal frequency, HLA-associated ones were more clonally expanded in a later analysis. Some TCR beta chains (approximately 180 of them) were listed as cytomegalovirus-associated.

This clone showed up many times. The antigen is not known. The source material was PBMCs. This clonotype originated in a man aged 45-60 years in good health and CMV-seropositive.

Here the CDR3 reads CASSLDRVSEAFF. In DNA, the CDR3 is TGTGCCAGCAGCTTAGACCGGGTTTCTGAAGCTTTCTTT. The genes are TRBV11-2 and TRBJ1-1; D remains ambiguous. Germline V gives CDR1 SGHAT, CDR2 FQNNGV. This CDR3 has 13 amino acids. Deletions cut 0 bases from V and 6 bases from J, with 8 bases between. The full variable domain, rest sourced from reference TRBV11-2 and TRBJ1-1, is EAGVAQSPRYKIIEKRQSVAFWCNPISGHATLYWYQQILGQGPKLLIQFQNNGVVDDSQLPKDRFSAERLKGVDSTLKIQPAKLEDSAVYLCASSLDRVSEAFFGQGTRLTVV.